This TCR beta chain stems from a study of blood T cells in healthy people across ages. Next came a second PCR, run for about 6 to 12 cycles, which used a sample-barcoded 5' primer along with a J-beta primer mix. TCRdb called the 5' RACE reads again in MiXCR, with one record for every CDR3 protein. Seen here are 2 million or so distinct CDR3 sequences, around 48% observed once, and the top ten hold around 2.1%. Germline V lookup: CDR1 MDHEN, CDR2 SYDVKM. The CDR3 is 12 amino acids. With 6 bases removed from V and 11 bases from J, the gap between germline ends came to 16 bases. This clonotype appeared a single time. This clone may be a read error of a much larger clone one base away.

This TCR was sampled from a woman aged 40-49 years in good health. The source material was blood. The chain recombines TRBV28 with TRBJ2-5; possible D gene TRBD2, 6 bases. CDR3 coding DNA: TGTGCCAGCAGATCGACGGGGGATGAGCAGTACTTC. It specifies CASRSTGDEQYF. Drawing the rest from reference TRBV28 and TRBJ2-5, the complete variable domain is DVKVTQSSRYLVKRTGEKVFLECVQDMDHENMFWYRQDPGLGLRLIYFSYDVKMKEKGDIPEGYSVSREKKERFSLILESASTNQTSMYLCASRSTGDEQYFGPGTRLLVL.